The T cell receptor (beta chain) described here comes from a study of blood T cell repertoires in COVID-19 (dated by TCRdb to about 2020). Describing the broader study: The collaborator samples originated in the United States, Italy and Spain and spanned the acute and convalescent phases of COVID-19. The material from the prospective study consisted of cDNA or gDNA derived from T cells, B-cell-depleted T cells, or PBMCs. Deeply sampled blood TCRbeta repertoires from subjects exposed to, actively infected with, or recovered from COVID-19 were included in the dataset. The repertoires were released in a freely available public database meant as a resource for research on the immune response to SARS-CoV-2. The samples were drawn from two sources: the first 160 participants of the ongoing ImmuneRACE study, and 1,000 to 1,500 subjects contributed by 6 global collaborators. Sample metadata almost always included a de-identified subject ID, COVID-19 status, age in years and sex. Where available, HLA class I and class II types were obtained from metadata supplied by the sample provider rather than from assay-based typing.

TCRbeta CDR3 regions were amplified from genomic DNA using the immunoSEQ Assay, a bias-controlled multiplex PCR. In the authors' own workflow: The number of nucleated cells in each sample was estimated from the amplification of reference gene primers within the assay. Sequence reads were collapsed and filtered to measure the absolute abundance of every unique TCRbeta CDR3 rearrangement. For each sample, productive Simpson clonality was calculated by taking the square root of Simpson's diversity index across productive rearrangements. In its TCRdb copy, this immuneACCESS table keeps in-frame sequences only and misses some clones. Where compared with another copy, unresolved V genes explain less than half of these, and the others have no known cause. That table furnishes V, J and clone size, whereas the DNA furnished D and trimming. This sample holds 240,000 or so clones; roughly 86% were observed only once. The ten largest clones take up roughly 3.3% of the sample.

The study at large found these results: The quantity of clinical and demographic metadata differed by source and by participant and was supplied without curation.

The CDR3 holds 15 amino acids from the cysteine to the phenylalanine. Only the CDR3 DNA stays, 45 bases, in frame from base 1. According to the germline V gene, CDR1 reads KGHSH and CDR2 reads LQKENI. Trimming removed 0 bases from V and 4 bases from J, leaving 12 bases between the germline ends. In the prospective study, participants were 18 to 89 years old, resided in around 25 geographic areas of the United States, and were enrolled through a virtual design. To assign participants to cohorts, the prospective study relied on clinical history that participants themselves reported in a screening survey and a study questionnaire. Mobile phlebotomists in the prospective study collected whole blood, serum and a nasopharyngeal or oropharyngeal swab from every participant. Additional blood draws and questionnaires over a 2-month period could optionally be provided by prospective study participants. Before DNA extraction, blood samples from the prospective study were shipped at room temperature or frozen.

There are a few counts of this clone. No cognate antigen has been identified for it. The sample holds no much larger clone one base away, and base qualities are not on file. Rearrangement joined TRBV18 to TRBJ2-5, with TRBD2 perhaps the D gene, on 6 matching bases. Sequencing was done on a sample of PBMCs or T cells enriched from blood (not recorded which). The origin of this receptor is a woman between 35 and 50 years old with acute COVID-19. The sequenced DNA: TGTGCCAGCTCACCACCAAACACAGCGGGAGAGACCCAGTACTTC. It codes for CASSPPNTAGETQYF.